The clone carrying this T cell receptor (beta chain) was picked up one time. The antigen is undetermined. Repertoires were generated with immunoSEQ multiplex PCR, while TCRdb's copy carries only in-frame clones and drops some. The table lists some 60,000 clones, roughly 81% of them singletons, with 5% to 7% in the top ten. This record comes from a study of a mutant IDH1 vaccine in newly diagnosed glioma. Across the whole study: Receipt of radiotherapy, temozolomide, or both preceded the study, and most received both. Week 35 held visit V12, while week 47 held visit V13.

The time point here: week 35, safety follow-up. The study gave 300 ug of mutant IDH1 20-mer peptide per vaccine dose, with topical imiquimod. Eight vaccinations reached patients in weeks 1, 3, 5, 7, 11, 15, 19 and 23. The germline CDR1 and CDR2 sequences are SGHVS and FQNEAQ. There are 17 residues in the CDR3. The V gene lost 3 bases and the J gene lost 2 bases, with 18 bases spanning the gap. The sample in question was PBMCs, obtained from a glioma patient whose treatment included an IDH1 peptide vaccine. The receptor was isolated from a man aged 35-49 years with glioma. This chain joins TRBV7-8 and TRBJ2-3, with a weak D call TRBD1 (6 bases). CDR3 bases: TGTGCCAGCAGCTTGGATTTAGGACAGACATCCACAGATACGCAGTATTTT. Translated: CASSLDLGQTSTDTQYF.